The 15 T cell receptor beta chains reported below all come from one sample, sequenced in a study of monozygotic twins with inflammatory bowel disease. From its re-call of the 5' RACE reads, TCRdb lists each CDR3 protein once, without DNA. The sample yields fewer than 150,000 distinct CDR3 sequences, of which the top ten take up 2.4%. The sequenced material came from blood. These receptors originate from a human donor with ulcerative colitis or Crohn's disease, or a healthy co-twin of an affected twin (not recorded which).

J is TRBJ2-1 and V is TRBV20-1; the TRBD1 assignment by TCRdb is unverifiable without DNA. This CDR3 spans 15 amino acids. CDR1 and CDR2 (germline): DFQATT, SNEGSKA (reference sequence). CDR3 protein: CSASPWGMAGNEQFF.

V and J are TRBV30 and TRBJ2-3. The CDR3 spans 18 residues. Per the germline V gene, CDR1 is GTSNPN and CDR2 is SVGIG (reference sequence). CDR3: CAWSLTIHGTRSPDTQYF.

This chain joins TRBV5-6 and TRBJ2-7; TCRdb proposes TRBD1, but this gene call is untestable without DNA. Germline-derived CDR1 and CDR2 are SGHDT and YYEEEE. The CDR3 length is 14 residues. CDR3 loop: CASSFSGGTYEQYF.

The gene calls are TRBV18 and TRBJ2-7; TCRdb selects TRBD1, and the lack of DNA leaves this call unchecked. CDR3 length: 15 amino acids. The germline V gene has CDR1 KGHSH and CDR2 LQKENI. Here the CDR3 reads CASSPLGQVYYEQYF.

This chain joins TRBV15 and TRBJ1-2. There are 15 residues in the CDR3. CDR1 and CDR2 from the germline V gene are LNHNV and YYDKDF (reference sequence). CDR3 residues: CATSRDTVNFYGYTF.

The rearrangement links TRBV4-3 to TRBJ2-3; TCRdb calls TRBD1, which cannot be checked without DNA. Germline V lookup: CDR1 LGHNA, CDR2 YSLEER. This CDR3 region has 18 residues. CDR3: CASSQVRPLAVGTDTQYF.

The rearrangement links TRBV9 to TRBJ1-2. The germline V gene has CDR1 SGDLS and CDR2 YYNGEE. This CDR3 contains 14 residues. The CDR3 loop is CASSVVPENYGYTF. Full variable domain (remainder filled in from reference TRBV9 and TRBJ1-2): DSGVTQTPKHLITATGQRVTLRCSPRSGDLSVYWYQQSLDQGLQFLIQYYNGEERAKGNILERFSAQQFPDLHSELNLSSLELGDSALYFCASSVVPENYGYTFGSGTRLTVV.

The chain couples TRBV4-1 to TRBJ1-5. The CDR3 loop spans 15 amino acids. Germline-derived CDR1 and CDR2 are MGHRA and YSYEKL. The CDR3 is CASSQDGEAGQPQHF.

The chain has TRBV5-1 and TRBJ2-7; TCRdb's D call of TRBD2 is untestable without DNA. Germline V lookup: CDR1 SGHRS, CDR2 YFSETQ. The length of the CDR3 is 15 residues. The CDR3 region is CASSFGLAGSYEQYF.

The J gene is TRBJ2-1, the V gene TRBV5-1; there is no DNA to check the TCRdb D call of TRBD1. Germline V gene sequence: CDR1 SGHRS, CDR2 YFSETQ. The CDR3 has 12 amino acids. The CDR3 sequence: CASSSDAGEQFF.

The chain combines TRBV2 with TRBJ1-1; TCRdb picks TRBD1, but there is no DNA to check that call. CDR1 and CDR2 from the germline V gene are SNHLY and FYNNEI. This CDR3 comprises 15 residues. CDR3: CASSEGGTVNTEAFF. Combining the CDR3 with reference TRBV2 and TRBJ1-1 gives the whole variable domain EPEVTQTPSHQVTQMGQEVILRCVPISNHLYFYWYRQILGQKVEFLVSFYNNEISEKSEIFDDQFSVERPDGSNFTLKIRSTKLEDSAMYFCASSEGGTVNTEAFFGQGTRLTVV.

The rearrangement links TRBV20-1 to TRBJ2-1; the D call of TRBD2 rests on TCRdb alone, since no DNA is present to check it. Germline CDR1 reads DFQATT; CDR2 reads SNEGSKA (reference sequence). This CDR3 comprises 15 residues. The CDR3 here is CSARTAGGPYNEQFF.

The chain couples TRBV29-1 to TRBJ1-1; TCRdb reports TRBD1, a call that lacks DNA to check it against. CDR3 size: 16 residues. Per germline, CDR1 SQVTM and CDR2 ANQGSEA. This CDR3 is CSGADRGGGMNTEAFF.

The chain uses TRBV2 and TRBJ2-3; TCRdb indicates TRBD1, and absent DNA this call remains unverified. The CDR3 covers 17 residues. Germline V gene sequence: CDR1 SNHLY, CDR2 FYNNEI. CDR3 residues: CASSEVFTGLAPDTQYF.

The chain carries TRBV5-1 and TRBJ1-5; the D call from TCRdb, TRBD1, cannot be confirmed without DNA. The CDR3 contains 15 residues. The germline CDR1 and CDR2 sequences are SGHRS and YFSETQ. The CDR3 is CASSRTGAQESPQHF.